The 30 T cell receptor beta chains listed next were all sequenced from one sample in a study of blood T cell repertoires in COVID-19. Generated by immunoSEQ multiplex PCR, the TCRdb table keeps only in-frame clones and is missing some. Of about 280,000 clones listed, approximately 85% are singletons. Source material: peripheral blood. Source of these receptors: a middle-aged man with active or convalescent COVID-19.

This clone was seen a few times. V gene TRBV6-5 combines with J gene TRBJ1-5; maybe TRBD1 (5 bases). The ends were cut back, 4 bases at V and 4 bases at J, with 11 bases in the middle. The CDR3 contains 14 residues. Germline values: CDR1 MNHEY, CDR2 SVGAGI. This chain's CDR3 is CASSWGRNNQPQHF. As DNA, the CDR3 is TGTGCCAGCAGTTGGGGGAGGAATAATCAGCCCCAGCATTTT.

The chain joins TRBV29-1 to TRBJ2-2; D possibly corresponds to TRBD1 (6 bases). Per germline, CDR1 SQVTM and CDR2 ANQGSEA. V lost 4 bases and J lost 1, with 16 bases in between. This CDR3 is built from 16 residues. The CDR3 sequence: CSVATARGWNTGELFF. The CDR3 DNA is TGCAGCGTTGCGACAGCCAGGGGCTGGAACACCGGGGAGCTGTTTTTT.

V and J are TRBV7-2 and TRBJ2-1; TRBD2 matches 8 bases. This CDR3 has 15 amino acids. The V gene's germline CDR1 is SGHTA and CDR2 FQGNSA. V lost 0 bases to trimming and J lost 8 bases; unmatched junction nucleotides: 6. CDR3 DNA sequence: TGTGCCAGCAGCTTAGCTAGCGGGATCAACGATGAGCAGTTCTTC. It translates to CASSLASGINDEQFF. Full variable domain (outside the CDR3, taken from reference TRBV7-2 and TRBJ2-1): GAGVSQSPSNKVTEKGKDVELRCDPISGHTALYWYRQSLGQGLEFLIYFQGNSAPDKSGLPSDRFSAERTGGSVSTLTIQRTQQEDSAVYLCASSLASGINDEQFFGPGTRLTVL.

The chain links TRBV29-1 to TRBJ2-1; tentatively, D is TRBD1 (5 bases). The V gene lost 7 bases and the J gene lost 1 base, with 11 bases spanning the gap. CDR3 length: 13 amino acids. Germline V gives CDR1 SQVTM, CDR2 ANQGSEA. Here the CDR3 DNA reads TGCAGCGCTGGGGCCCAATCCTACAATGAGCAGTTCTTC. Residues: CSAGAQSYNEQFF.

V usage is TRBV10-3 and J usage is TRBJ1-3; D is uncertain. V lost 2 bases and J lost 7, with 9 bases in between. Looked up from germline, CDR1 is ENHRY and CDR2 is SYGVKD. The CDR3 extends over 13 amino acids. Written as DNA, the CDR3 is TGTGCCATCAGTGAGGCGGGTGCGAACACCATATATTTT. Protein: CAISEAGANTIYF.

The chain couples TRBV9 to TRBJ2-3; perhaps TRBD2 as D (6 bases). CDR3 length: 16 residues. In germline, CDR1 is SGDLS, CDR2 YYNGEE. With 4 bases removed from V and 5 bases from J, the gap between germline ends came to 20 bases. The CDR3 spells CASSPTPGTAEDTQYF. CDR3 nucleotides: TGTGCCAGCAGCCCCACCCCCGGGACTGCGGAAGATACGCAGTATTTT. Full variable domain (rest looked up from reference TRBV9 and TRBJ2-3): DSGVTQTPKHLITATGQRVTLRCSPRSGDLSVYWYQQSLDQGLQFLIQYYNGEERAKGNILERFSAQQFPDLHSELNLSSLELGDSALYFCASSPTPGTAEDTQYFGPGTRLTVL.

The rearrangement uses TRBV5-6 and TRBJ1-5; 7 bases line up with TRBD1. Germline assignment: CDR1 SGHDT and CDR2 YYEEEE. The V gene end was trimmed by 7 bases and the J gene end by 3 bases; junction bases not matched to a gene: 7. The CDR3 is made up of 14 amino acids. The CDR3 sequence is CASSSTGTNQPQHF. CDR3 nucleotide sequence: TGTGCCAGCTCCTCGACAGGGACCAATCAGCCCCAGCATTTT. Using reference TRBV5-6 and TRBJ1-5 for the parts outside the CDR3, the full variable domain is DAGVTQSPTHLIKTRGQQVTLRCSPKSGHDTVSWYQQALGQGPQFIFQYYEEEERQRGNFPDRFSGHQFPNYSSELNVNALLLGDSALYLCASSSTGTNQPQHFGDGTRLSIL.

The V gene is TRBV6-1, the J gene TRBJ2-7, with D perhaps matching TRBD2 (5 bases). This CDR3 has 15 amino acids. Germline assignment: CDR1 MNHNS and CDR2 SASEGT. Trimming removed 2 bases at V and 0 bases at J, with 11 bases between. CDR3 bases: TGTGCCAGCAGTGAACACATTGGGAGCTCCTACGAGCAGTACTTC. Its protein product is CASSEHIGSSYEQYF.

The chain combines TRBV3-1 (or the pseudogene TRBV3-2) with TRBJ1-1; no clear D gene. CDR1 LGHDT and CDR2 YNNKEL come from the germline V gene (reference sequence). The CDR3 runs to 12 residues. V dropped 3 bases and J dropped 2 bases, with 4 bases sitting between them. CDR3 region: CASSHFNTEAFF. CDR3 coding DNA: TGTGCCAGCAGCCACTTCAACACTGAAGCTTTCTTT.

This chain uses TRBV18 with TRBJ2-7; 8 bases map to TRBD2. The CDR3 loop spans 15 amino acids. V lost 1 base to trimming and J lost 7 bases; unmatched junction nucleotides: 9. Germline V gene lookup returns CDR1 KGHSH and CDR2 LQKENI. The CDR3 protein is CASSPRVGGGKEQYF. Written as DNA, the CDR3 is TGTGCCAGCTCACCACGAGTCGGGGGGGGAAAAGAGCAGTACTTC.

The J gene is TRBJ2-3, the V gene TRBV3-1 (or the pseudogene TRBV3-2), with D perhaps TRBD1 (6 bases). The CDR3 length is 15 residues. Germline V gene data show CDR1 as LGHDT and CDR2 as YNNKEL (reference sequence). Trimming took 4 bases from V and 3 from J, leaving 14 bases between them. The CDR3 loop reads CASSPGHLGTDTQYF. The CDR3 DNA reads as TGTGCCAGCAGCCCGGGACATTTGGGAACAGATACGCAGTATTTT.

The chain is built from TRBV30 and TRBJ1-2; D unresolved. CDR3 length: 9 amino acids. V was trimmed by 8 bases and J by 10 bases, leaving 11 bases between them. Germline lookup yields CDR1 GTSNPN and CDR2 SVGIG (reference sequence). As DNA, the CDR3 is TGTGCCGAACTCCTCTCCTACACCTTC. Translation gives CAELLSYTF.

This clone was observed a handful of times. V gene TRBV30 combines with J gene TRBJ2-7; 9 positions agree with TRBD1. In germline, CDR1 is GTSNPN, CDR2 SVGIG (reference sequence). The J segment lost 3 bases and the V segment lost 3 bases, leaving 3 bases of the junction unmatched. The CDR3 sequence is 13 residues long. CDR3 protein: CAWSWDRDYEQYF. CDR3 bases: TGTGCCTGGAGCTGGGACAGGGACTACGAGCAGTACTTC.

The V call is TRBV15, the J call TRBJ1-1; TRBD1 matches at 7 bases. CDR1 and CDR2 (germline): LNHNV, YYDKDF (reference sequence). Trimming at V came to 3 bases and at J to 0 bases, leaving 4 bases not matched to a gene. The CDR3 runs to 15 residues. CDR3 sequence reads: CATSRGQLMNTEAFF. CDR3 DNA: TGTGCCACCAGCAGGGGACAGCTAATGAACACTGAAGCTTTCTTT. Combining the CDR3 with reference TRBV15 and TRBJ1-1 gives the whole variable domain DAMVIQNPRYQVTQFGKPVTLSCSQTLNHNVMYWYQQKSSQAPKLLFHYYDKDFNNEADTPDNFQSRRPNTSFCFLDIRSPGLGDTAMYLCATSRGQLMNTEAFFGQGTRLTVV.

The CDR3 loop reads CASSLTGGDDEKLFF. The CDR3 bases are TGTGCCAGCAGTTTGACAGGGGGCGATGATGAAAAACTGTTTTTT. The chain employs TRBV28 and TRBJ1-4; 10 bases are a match to TRBD1. The CDR3 sequence is 15 residues long. V was clipped by 3 bases and J by 6 bases; unmatched bases: 4. Germline V lookup: CDR1 MDHEN, CDR2 SYDVKM.

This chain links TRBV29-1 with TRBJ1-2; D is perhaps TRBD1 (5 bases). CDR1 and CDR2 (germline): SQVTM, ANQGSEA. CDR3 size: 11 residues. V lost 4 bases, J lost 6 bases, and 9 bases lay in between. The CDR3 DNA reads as TGCAGCGTTGCCGACAGACATGGCTACACCTTC. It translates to CSVADRHGYTF.

CDR3: CASSGAEGLLNQPQHF. The CDR3 DNA sequence: TGCGCCAGCAGCGGGGCAGAAGGGCTCCTCAATCAGCCCCAGCATTTT. This sequence joins TRBV4-1 and TRBJ1-5, with a tentative D call TRBD1 (5 bases). This CDR3 contains 16 residues. Germline V CDR1 and CDR2: MGHRA, YSYEKL. V lost 5 bases and J 3 bases, leaving 17 bases between the germline ends.

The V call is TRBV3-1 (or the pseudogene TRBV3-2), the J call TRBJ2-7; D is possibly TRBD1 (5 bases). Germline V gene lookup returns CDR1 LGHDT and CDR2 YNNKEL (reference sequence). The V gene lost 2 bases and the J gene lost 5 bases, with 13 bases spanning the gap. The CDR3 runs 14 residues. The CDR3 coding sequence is TGTGCCAGCAGCCAATCAGGGAAACCGGACGAGCAGTACTTC. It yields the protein CASSQSGKPDEQYF.

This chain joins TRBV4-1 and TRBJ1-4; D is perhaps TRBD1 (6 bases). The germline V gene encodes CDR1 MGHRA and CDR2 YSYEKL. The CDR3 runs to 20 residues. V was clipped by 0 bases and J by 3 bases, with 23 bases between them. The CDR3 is CASSQDLRGSQGASNEKLFF. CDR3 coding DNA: TGCGCCAGCAGCCAAGATCTTCGGGGATCACAGGGAGCCTCTAATGAAAAACTGTTTTTT.

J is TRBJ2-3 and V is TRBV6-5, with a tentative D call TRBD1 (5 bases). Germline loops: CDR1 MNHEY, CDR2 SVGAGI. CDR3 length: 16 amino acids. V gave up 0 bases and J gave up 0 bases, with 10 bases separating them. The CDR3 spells CASSYSTDSSTDTQYF. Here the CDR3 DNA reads TGTGCCAGCAGTTACTCGACAGACTCTAGCACAGATACGCAGTATTTT.

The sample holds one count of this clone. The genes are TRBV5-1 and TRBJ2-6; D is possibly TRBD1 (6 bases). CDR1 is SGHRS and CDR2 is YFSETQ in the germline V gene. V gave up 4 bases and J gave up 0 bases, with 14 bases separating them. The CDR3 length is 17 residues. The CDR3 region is CASSVRTESSGANVLTF. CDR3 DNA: TGCGCCAGCAGCGTGAGGACAGAGAGCTCTGGGGCCAACGTCCTGACTTTC.

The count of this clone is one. This chain's CDR3 is CAWSEGQGAQPQHF. The CDR3 bases are TGTGCCTGGAGTGAGGGACAGGGGGCTCAGCCCCAGCATTTT. The chain is built from TRBV30 and TRBJ1-5; 12 nucleotides line up with TRBD1. Trimming at V came to 1 base and at J to 6 bases, leaving 1 base not matched to a gene. The CDR3 consists of 14 residues. Germline CDR1 and CDR2: GTSNPN and SVGIG (reference sequence). The full variable domain, with the rest looked up from reference TRBV30 and TRBJ1-5, is SQTIHQWPATLVQPVGSPLSLECTVEGTSNPNLYWYRQAAGRGLQLLFYSVGIGQISSEVPQNLSASRPQDRQFILSSKKLLLSDSGFYLCAWSEGQGAQPQHFGDGTRLSIL.

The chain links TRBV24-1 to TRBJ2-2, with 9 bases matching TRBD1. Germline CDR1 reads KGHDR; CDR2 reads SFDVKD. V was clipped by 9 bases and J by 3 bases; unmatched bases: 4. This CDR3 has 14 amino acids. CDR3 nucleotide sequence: TGTGCCACCGGGACAGGGTACGACACCGGGGAGCTGTTTTTT. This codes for CATGTGYDTGELFF.

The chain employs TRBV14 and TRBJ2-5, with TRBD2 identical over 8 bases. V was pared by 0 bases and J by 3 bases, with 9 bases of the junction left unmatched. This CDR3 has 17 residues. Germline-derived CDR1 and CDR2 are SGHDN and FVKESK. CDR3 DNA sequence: TGTGCCAGCAGCCAAGATGCGGGAGGAGGGCCCAAAGAGACCCAGTACTTC. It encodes CASSQDAGGGPKETQYF.

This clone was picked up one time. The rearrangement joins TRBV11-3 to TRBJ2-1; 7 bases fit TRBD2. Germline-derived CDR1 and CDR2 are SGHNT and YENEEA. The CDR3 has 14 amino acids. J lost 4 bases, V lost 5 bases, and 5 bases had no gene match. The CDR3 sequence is CASSHGGSYNEQFF. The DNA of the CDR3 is TGTGCCAGCAGCCACGGGGGGAGTTACAATGAGCAGTTCTTC.

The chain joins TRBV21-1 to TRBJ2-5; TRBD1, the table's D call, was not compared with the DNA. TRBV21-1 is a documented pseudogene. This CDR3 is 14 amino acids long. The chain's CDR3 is CASSLRDRGETQYF. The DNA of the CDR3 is TGTGCCAGCAGCTTACGGGACAGGGGGGAGACCCAGTACTTC.

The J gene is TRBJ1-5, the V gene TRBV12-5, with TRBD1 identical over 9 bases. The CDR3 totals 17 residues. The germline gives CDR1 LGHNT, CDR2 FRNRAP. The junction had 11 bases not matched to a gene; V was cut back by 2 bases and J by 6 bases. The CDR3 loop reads CASGLKTGQGSRQPQHF. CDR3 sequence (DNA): TGTGCTAGTGGTTTGAAGACCGGACAGGGGTCGCGTCAGCCCCAGCATTTT.

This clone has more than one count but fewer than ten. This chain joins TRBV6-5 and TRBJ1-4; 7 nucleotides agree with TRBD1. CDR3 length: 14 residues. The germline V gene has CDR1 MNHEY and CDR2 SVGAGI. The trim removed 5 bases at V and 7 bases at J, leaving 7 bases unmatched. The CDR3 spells CASSPTGMGEKLFF. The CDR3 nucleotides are TGTGCCAGCAGTCCGACAGGGATGGGTGAAAAACTGTTTTTT.

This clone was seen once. Here the CDR3 reads CASSLGLQGDTQYF. CDR3 DNA sequence: TGTGCCAGCAGCTTGGGTCTGCAGGGGGATACGCAGTATTTT. J is TRBJ2-3 and V is TRBV5-5, with D perhaps matching TRBD1 (6 bases). Trimming pared 0 bases from V and 6 bases from J, leaving 11 bases between. Germline V gene sequence: CDR1 SGHKS, CDR2 YYEKEE (reference sequence). The CDR3 is 14 residues long.

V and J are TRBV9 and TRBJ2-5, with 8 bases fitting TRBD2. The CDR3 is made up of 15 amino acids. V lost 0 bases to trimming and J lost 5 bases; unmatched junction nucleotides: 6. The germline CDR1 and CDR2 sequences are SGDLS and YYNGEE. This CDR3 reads CASSVVGLVGETQYF. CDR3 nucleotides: TGTGCCAGCAGCGTAGTGGGACTAGTTGGCGAGACCCAGTACTTC.